This TCR beta chain was profiled in a study of cytomegalovirus exposure and HLA in healthy donors. The study ran its PCR with 60 Vbeta and 13 Jbeta primers. Some clones are missing from TCRdb's copy, which holds only in-frame ones; the method was immunoSEQ multiplex PCR. The sample consists of around 110,000 clones, around 62% of them appearing once. The germline gives CDR1 MNHEY, CDR2 SVGAGI. This CDR3 has 13 amino acids. V lost 0 bases, J lost 7 bases, and 9 bases lay in between. Overall study results and limits: Among the most significant clusters, several appeared linked to common viral pathogens in a later analysis.

A few counts support this clone. The antigen remains unidentified. Sequencing was carried out using PBMCs. The sequence was obtained from a woman in her thirties or forties in good health and CMV-seropositive. The gene calls are TRBV6-5 and TRBJ1-1; D is undetermined. The CDR3 DNA sequence: TGTGCCAGCAGTTACTCGAGAACAGATGAAGCTTTCTTT. Translated: CASSYSRTDEAFF.